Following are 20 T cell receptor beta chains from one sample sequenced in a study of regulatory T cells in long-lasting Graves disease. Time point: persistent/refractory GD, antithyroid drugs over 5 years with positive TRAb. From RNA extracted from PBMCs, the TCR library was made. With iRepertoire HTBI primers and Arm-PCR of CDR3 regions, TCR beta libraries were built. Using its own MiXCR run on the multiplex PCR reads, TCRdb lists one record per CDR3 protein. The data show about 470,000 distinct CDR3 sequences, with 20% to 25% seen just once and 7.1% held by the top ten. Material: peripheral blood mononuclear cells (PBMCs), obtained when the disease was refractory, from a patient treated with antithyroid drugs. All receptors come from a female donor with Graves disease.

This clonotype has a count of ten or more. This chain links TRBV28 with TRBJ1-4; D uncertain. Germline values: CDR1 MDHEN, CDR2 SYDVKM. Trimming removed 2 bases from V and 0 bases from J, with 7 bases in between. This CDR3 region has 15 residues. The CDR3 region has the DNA TGTGCCAGCAGTTTAAGCGGGGCAACTAATGAAAAACTGTTTTTT. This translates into CASSLSGATNEKLFF.

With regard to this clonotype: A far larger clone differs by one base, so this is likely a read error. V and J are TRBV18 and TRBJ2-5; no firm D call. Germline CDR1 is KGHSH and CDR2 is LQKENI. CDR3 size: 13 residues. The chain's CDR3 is CASSPGTQETRYF. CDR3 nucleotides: TGTGCCAGCTCACCGGGAACCCAAGAGACCCGGTACTTC.

The CDR3 region is CSARIRTYEQYF. The CDR3 DNA is TGCAGTGCTAGGATCAGGACCTACGAGCAGTACTTC. This chain uses TRBV20-1 with TRBJ2-7; D is unclear. The V end was cut by 3 bases, the J end by 2 bases, with 8 bases between. The CDR3 is 12 residues long. In germline, CDR1 is DFQATT, CDR2 SNEGSKA (reference sequence).

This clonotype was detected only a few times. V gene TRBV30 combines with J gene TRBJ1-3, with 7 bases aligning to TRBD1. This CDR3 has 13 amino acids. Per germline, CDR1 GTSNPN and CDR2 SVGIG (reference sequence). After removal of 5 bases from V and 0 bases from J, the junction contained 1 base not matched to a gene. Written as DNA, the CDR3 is TGTGCCTGGGACAGGGACTCTGGAAACACCATATATTTT. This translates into CAWDRDSGNTIYF.

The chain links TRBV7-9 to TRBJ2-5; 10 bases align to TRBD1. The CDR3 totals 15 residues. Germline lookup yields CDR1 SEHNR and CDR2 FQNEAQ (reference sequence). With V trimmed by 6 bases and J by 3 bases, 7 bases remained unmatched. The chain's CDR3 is CASRLPGTGEETQYF. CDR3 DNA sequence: TGTGCCAGCAGGCTTCCCGGGACAGGGGAAGAGACCCAGTACTTC. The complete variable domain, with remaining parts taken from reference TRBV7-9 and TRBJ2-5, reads DTGVSQNPRHKITKRGQNVTFRCDPISEHNRLYWYRQTLGQGPEFLTYFQNEAQLEKSRLLSDRFSAERPKGSFSTLEIQRTEQGDSAMYLCASRLPGTGEETQYFGPGTRLLVL.

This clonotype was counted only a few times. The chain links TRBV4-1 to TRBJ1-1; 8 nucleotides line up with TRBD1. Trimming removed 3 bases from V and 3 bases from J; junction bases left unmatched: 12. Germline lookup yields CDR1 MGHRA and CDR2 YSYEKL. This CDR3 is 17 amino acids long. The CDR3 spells CASSHYQGAIGDTEAFF. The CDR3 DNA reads TGCGCCAGCAGCCATTATCAGGGGGCAATCGGCGACACTGAAGCTTTCTTT.

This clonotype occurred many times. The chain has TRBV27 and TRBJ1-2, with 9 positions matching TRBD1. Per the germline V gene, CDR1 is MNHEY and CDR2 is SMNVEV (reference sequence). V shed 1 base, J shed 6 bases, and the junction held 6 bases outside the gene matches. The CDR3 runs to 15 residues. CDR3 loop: CASSLLQGASNGYTF. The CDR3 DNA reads TGTGCCAGCAGTTTATTACAGGGGGCGTCAAATGGCTACACCTTC.

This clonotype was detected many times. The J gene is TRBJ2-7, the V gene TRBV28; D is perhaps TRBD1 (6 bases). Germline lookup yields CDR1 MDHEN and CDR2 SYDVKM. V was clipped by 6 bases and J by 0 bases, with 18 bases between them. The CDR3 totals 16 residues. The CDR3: CASSTRQAYRSYEQYF. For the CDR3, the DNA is TGTGCCAGCAGCACACGACAGGCCTATCGCTCCTACGAGCAGTACTTC.

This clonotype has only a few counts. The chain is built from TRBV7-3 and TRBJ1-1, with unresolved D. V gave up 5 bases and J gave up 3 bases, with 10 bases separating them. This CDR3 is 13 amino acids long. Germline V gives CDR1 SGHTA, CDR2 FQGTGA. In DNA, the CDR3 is TGTGCCAGCAGCCAAGGATCTGACACTGAAGCTTTCTTT. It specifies CASSQGSDTEAFF.

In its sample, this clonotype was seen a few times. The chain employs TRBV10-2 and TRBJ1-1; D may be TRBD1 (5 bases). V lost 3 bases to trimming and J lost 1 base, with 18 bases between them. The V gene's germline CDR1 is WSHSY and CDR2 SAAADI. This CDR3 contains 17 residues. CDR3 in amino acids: CASSDIFGGDGNTEAFF. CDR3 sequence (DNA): TGCGCCAGCAGTGATATTTTCGGAGGGGACGGGAACACTGAAGCTTTCTTT.

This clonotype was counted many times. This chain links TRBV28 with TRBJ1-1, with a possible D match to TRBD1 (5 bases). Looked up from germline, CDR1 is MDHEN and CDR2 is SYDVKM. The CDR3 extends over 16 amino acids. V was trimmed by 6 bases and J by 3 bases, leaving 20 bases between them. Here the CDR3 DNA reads TGTGCCAGCAGCCGATCCGGGACGGGGGTGGACACTGAAGCTTTCTTT. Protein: CASSRSGTGVDTEAFF.

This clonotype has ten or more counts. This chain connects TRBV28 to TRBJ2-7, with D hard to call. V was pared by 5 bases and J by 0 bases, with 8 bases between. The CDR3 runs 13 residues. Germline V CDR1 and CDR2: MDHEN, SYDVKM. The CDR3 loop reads CASSRDISYEQYF. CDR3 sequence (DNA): TGTGCCAGCAGTCGCGACATCTCCTACGAGCAGTACTTC.

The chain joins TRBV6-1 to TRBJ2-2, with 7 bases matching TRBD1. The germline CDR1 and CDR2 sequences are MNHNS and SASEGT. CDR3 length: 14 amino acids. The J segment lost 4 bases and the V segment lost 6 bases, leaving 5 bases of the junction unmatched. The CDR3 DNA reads TGTGCCAGCAGAGACAGGGTATCCACCGGGGAGCTGTTTTTT. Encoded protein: CASRDRVSTGELFF.

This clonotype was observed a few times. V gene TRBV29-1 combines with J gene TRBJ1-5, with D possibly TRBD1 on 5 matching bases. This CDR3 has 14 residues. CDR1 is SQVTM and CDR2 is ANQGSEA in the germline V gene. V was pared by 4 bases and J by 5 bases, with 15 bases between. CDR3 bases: TGCAGCGTTGTAGCCGACAGCCCTGATCAGCCCCAGCATTTT. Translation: CSVVADSPDQPQHF.

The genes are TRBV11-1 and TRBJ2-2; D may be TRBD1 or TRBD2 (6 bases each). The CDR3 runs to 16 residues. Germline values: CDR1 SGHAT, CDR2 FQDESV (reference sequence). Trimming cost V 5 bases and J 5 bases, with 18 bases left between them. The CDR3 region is CASSELGGPGTGELFF. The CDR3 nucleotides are TGTGCCAGCAGCGAGCTAGGGGGGCCTGGAACCGGGGAGCTGTTTTTT.

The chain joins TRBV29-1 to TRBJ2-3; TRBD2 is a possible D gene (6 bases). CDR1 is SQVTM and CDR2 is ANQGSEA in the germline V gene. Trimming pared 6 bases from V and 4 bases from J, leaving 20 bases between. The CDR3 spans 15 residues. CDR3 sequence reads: CSVSGEVGPSDTQYF. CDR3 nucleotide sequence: TGCAGCGTCTCTGGGGAGGTTGGTCCTTCAGATACGCAGTATTTT.

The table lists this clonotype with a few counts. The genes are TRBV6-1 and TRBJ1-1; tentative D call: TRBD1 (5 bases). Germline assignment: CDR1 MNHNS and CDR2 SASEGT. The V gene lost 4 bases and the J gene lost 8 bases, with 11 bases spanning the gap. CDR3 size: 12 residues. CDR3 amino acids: CASSGLGGEAFF. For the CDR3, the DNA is TGTGCCAGCAGTGGACTTGGGGGGGAAGCTTTCTTT.

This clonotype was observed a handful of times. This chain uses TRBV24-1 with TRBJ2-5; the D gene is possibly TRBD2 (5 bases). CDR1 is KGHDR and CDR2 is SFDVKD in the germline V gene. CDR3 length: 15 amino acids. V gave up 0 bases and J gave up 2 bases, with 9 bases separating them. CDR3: CATSDLRGKQETQYF. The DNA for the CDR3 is TGTGCCACCAGTGATTTGCGGGGAAAACAAGAGACCCAGTACTTC.

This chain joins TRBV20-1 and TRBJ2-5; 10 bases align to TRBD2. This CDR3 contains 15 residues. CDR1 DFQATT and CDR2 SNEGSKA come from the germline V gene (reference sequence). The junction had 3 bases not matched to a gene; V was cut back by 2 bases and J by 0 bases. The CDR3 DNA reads TGCAGTGCTAGACGACTAGCGGGTAACCAAGAGACCCAGTACTTC. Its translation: CSARRLAGNQETQYF.

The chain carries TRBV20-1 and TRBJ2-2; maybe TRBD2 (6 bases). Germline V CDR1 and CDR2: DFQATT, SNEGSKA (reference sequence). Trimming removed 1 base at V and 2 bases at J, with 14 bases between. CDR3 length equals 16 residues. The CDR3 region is CSARATGGANTGELFF. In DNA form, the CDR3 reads TGCAGTGCTAGAGCCACCGGGGGAGCCAACACCGGGGAGCTGTTTTTT.